This entry describes one T cell receptor (beta chain). Clones were read by immunoSEQ multiplex PCR, and TCRdb kept only the in-frame ones, dropping some. The table lists about 80,000 clones, 85% of them singletons. V dropped 4 bases and J dropped 1; count of bases not matched to a gene: 5. The CDR3 loop spans 15 amino acids. The germline V gene has CDR1 SGHNT and CDR2 YYREEE (reference sequence). The data originate from a study of blood T cell repertoires in COVID-19. Turning to the study itself: The United States, Italy and Spain supplied acute and convalescent COVID-19 samples.

Input material: peripheral blood. The sequence was obtained from a man at least 80 years old with active or convalescent COVID-19. V and J are TRBV5-4 and TRBJ2-5; 9 nucleotides align to TRBD1. Written as DNA, the CDR3 is TGTGCCAGCAGCCTCGACAGGGGGATCCAAGAGACCCAGTACTTC. Residues: CASSLDRGIQETQYF.